Each of the 8 T cell receptor beta chains below was sequenced from the same sample in a study of cytomegalovirus exposure and HLA in healthy donors. The PCR contained 60 Vbeta and 13 Jbeta primers. TCRdb keeps only in-frame clones here, not all; method: immunoSEQ multiplex PCR. The table lists 110,000 or so clones, 82% of them singletons. The source material was PBMCs. The receptors derive from a woman younger than 30 in good health and CMV-seronegative.

The chain combines TRBV19 with TRBJ2-2; D unresolved. The CDR3 loop spans 15 amino acids. Germline CDR1 LNHDA, CDR2 SQIVND (reference sequence). V was clipped by 3 bases and J by 5 bases, with 13 bases between them. CDR3 in DNA: TGTGCCAGTAGTATCAACCAGCGAAGTACCGGGGAGCTGTTTTTT. It specifies CASSINQRSTGELFF.

This chain links TRBV28 with TRBJ1-4; TRBD1 matches at 7 bases. The CDR3 totals 14 residues. V was pared by 5 bases and J by 8 bases, with 8 bases of the junction left unmatched. Germline V gives CDR1 MDHEN, CDR2 SYDVKM. The CDR3 DNA is TGTGCCAGCAGTCTGACAGGGTTAGGGGAAAAACTGTTTTTT. Translating it yields CASSLTGLGEKLFF.

The J gene is TRBJ2-7, the V gene TRBV7-8, with 9 bases matching TRBD2. This CDR3 comprises 13 residues. The germline gives CDR1 SGHVS, CDR2 FQNEAQ. J gave up 6 bases and V 4 bases, and 4 bases lay outside the gene matches. The CDR3 coding sequence is TGTGCCAGCAGCTCGGGACTAGCCCTCGAGCAGTACGTC. Its translation: CASSSGLALEQYV.

This clone was seen once. The genes are TRBV2 and TRBJ1-2; 8 bases align to TRBD1. CDR1 is SNHLY and CDR2 is FYNNEI in the germline V gene. This CDR3 is 14 amino acids long. With 4 bases clipped from V and 4 bases from J, the junction kept 5 bases outside the gene matches. The CDR3, as DNA: TGTGCCAGCAGTGTCGACAGGGGAGGCTATGGCTACACCTTC. Protein product: CASSVDRGGYGYTF.

V usage is TRBV2 and J usage is TRBJ2-5; 7 nucleotides agree with TRBD1. CDR1 and CDR2 from the germline V gene are SNHLY and FYNNEI. This CDR3 region has 14 residues. V dropped 5 bases and J dropped 4; count of bases not matched to a gene: 7. The CDR3 reads CASSQGGHPETQYF. CDR3 DNA sequence: TGTGCCAGCAGTCAAGGGGGCCACCCAGAGACCCAGTACTTC.

The chain joins TRBV19 to TRBJ1-2; tentative D call: TRBD1 (5 bases). Germline V gives CDR1 LNHDA, CDR2 SQIVND (reference sequence). The CDR3 runs 15 residues. V gave up 3 bases and J gave up 3 bases, with 14 bases separating them. DNA of the CDR3: TGTGCCAGTAGTATCAAGGGAGGGGCTGACTATGGCTACACCTTC. Its translation: CASSIKGGADYGYTF.

V usage is TRBV11-3 and J usage is TRBJ2-2; TRBD1 agrees at 9 bases. The CDR3 has 15 amino acids. V shed 3 bases, J shed 3 bases, and the junction held 2 bases outside the gene matches. Germline-derived CDR1 and CDR2 are SGHNT and YENEEA. For the CDR3, the DNA is TGTGCCAGCAGCTTGGGACAGGGTGACACCGGGGAGCTGTTTTTT. This codes for CASSLGQGDTGELFF.

The rearrangement uses TRBV19 and TRBJ1-5; TRBD1 is a possible D gene (5 bases). Trimming shortened V by 1 base and J by 7 bases, and 11 bases separated the two germline ends. This CDR3 contains 14 residues. Looked up from germline, CDR1 is LNHDA and CDR2 is SQIVND (reference sequence). CDR3 nucleotides: TGTGCCAGTAGTATAGGGGGCTTTAGGCAGCCCCAGCATTTT. This codes for CASSIGGFRQPQHF.